The source of this TCR beta chain is a study of T-cell memory formation after mild COVID-19. Whole-study findings and limits: Unconfirmed was the SARS-CoV-2 specificity of second-wave clones that peaked on day 37.

About this clonotype: Its antigen remains unknown.

TCRdb independently ran MiXCR on the 5' RACE reads; one entry per CDR3 protein. Among more than 45,000 distinct CDR3 sequences listed, 9.3% were seen once. J was trimmed by 5 bases and V by 1 base; bases with no gene match: 4. This CDR3 is 15 amino acids long. Germline CDR1 is SGHKS and CDR2 is YYEKEE (reference sequence). The chain carries TRBV5-5 and TRBJ1-5, with TRBD1 identical over 9 bases. The source of this sequence is an adult woman who had mild COVID-19 (a few samples of this study predate the infection). Cell type and time point are not known. The sequenced material came from PBMCs or a T cell subset sorted from them (not recorded which). The CDR3 DNA is TGTGCCAGCAGCTTGTTACAGGGGGCCTATCAGCCCCAGCATTTT. Translated: CASSLLQGAYQPQHF.